The 29 T cell receptor beta chains given below trace back to one sample, sequenced in a study of T cell repertoires in cytomegalovirus infection. TCRdb recomputed calls from the reads with MiXCR, one row per CDR3 protein. The sample gives around 450,000 distinct CDR3 sequences, under 40% of which show up once; roughly 13% is in the top ten. Source material: PBMCs. The source is a human donor in good health (CMV status not recorded). Some clones in this sample may be carry-over from other donors' samples.

In regard to this clonotype: A much more abundant neighbour one base away suggests this may be a read error. Since the CDR3 does not end with the conserved phenylalanine or tryptophan, this likely comes from a read error. This chain connects TRBV4-1 to TRBJ1-5; 7 positions match TRBD1. The CDR3 runs 19 residues. The V segment lost 8 bases and the J segment 0 bases; nucleotides outside the gene matches: 19. Germline CDR1 is MGHRA and CDR2 is YSYEKL. The DNA of the CDR3 is TGCGCCAGCGCGAGAAAACGGACAGGCGATCCCTATAGCAATCAGCCCCAGCATCTT. Its translation is CASARKRTGDPYSNQPQHL.

This clonotype was seen only a few times. The genes are TRBV10-3 and TRBJ2-5; D assignment may be TRBD1 or TRBD2 (5 bases each). The length of the CDR3 is 14 residues. The ends were cut back, 8 bases at V and 4 bases at J, with 17 bases in the middle. In germline, CDR1 is ENHRY, CDR2 SYGVKD. For the CDR3, the DNA is TGTGCCATCGCTGAGGGGAGTTCGGTAGAGACCCAGTACTTC. It codes for CAIAEGSSVETQYF.

For this clonotype: One end of the junction varies from germline; a read error may be responsible. The chain joins TRBV19 to TRBJ1-6; D might be TRBD1 (6 bases). The V gene's germline CDR1 is LNHDA and CDR2 SQIVND (reference sequence). CDR3 length: 14 residues. The CDR3 DNA reads as TGTGCCATTAGTATTACAGGGATCGGTTCACCCCTCCACTTT. It yields the protein CAISITGIGSPLHF. Using reference TRBV19 and TRBJ1-6 for the parts outside the CDR3, the full variable domain is DGGITQSPKYLFRKEGQNVTLSCEQNLNHDAMYWYRQDPGQGLRLIYYSQIVNDFQKGDIAEGYSVSREKKESFPLTVTSAQKNPTAFYLCAISITGIGSPLHFGNGTRLTVT.

This clonotype was seen a handful of times. The chain carries TRBV19 and TRBJ2-7; 7 bases match TRBD1. With V trimmed by 3 bases and J by 1 base, 6 bases remained unmatched. This CDR3 spans 15 amino acids. Looked up from germline, CDR1 is LNHDA and CDR2 is SQIVND (reference sequence). CDR3 residues: CASSMGNRGSYEQYF. DNA of the CDR3: TGTGCCAGTAGTATGGGTAACAGGGGATCCTACGAGCAGTACTTC.

Turning to this clonotype: This may come from a read error, since a much larger clone is one base off. CDR3 amino acids: CARSLFDRGMDTQYF. As DNA, the CDR3 is TGTGCCAGAAGCTTATTCGACAGGGGCATGGATACGCAGTATTTT. This chain connects TRBV7-2 to TRBJ2-3; 8 nucleotides agree with TRBD1. In germline, CDR1 is SGHTA, CDR2 FQGNSA. The CDR3 is 15 residues long.

The CDR3 protein is CSAPETGFKVDTQYF. In nucleotides, the CDR3 is TGCAGTGCCCCGGAAACAGGGTTTAAAGTAGATACGCAGTATTTT. The rearrangement uses TRBV20-1 and TRBJ2-3, with TRBD1 as a possible D gene (6 bases). Looked up from germline, CDR1 is DFQATT and CDR2 is SNEGSKA (reference sequence). This CDR3 is built from 15 residues. Trimming stripped 6 bases from V and 5 bases from J, with 21 bases between.

The chain couples TRBV6-2 or TRBV6-3 to TRBJ2-1, with 7 bases lining up with TRBD1. Looked up from germline, CDR1 is MNHEY and CDR2 is SVGEGT. The CDR3 length is 16 residues. The junction had 11 bases not matched to a gene; V was cut back by 2 bases and J by 7 bases. The CDR3 DNA is TGTGCCAGCAGTTACGACTTGGCAGGGGGTTCGAATGAGCAGTTCTTC. Its protein product is CASSYDLAGGSNEQFF.

CDR3 region: CASSLRAIGETQYF. CDR3 nucleotide sequence: TGTGCCAGCAGTTTACGTGCCATCGGGGAGACCCAGTACTTC. The chain employs TRBV27 and TRBJ2-5, with no clear D. The germline gives CDR1 MNHEY, CDR2 SMNVEV (reference sequence). With 2 bases removed from V and 5 bases from J, the gap between germline ends came to 12 bases. The CDR3 runs to 14 residues.

This clonotype was seen only a few times. The chain carries TRBV5-1 and TRBJ2-7; D is unresolved. Per the germline V gene, CDR1 is SGHRS and CDR2 is YFSETQ. CDR3 length: 13 amino acids. Trimming left V 6 bases short and J 7 bases short, with 17 bases between. DNA for the CDR3: TGCGCCAGCAAGGACGTTTACGAGGTGGAGCAGTACTTC. This translates into CASKDVYEVEQYF.

This clonotype was detected only a few times. The rearrangement uses TRBV5-1 and TRBJ2-5; the D call may be TRBD1 or TRBD2 (5 bases each). V lost 1 base and J 5 bases, leaving 12 bases between the germline ends. The CDR3 runs to 14 residues. Germline CDR1 and CDR2: SGHRS and YFSETQ. The CDR3, as DNA: TGCGCCAGCAGCTTGCGGGGCCAAAGTGAGACCCAGTACTTC. Amino acids: CASSLRGQSETQYF.

This clonotype has at least ten counts. This rearrangement joins TRBV4-1 to TRBJ1-2; D call uncertain. Germline CDR1 MGHRA, CDR2 YSYEKL. V dropped 0 bases and J dropped 8 bases, with 16 bases sitting between them. The CDR3 consists of 15 residues. The CDR3 DNA is TGCGCCAGCAGCCAAGATATCGTCAGGACGCGGGGCTACACCTTC. It yields the protein CASSQDIVRTRGYTF.

The DNA of the CDR3 is TGTGCCAGCAGACGATATAGGACAGGGGGGGTCGATGGCTACACCTTC. This translates into CASRRYRTGGVDGYTF. The chain has TRBV7-2 and TRBJ1-2; the match to TRBD1 covers 10 bases. Losses at the gene ends were 6 bases for V and 6 bases for J; bases not matched to a gene: 13. Looked up from germline, CDR1 is SGHTA and CDR2 is FQGNSA. This CDR3 has 16 residues.

V usage is TRBV5-6 and J usage is TRBJ1-1; 9 bases match TRBD1. Trimming at V came to 0 bases and at J to 5 bases, leaving 8 bases not matched to a gene. Germline loops: CDR1 SGHDT, CDR2 YYEEEE. The CDR3 has 16 residues. In nucleotides, the CDR3 is TGTGCCAGCAGCTTGGCCCCGACAGGGGGGAGAACTGAAGCTTTCTTT. Protein sequence: CASSLAPTGGRTEAFF.

There are a few counts of this clonotype. The chain carries TRBV19 and TRBJ1-1, with 9 bases aligning to TRBD1. The CDR3 sequence is 16 residues long. Germline CDR1 reads LNHDA; CDR2 reads SQIVND (reference sequence). V was pared by 5 bases and J by 3 bases, with 10 bases of the junction left unmatched. CDR3 coding DNA: TGTGCCAGTAGTTCCACCCACAGGGGGCAGGACACTGAAGCTTTCTTT. Its protein product is CASSSTHRGQDTEAFF.

This clonotype appeared many times. The chain employs TRBV12-3 or TRBV12-4 and TRBJ1-2; 7 bases are a match to TRBD1. V gave up 6 bases and J gave up 3 bases; unmatched junction bases: 7. The CDR3 consists of 14 residues. The CDR3 bases are TGTGCCAGCAGAAGACAGGGAAGTTACTATGGCTACACCTTC. Amino acids: CASRRQGSYYGYTF.

In regard to this clonotype: No conserved phenylalanine or tryptophan ends this CDR3, so it is likely a read error. This chain uses TRBV7-8 with TRBJ1-1; perhaps TRBD1 as D (5 bases). V was cut by 4 bases and J by 4 bases, with 25 bases left in between. Germline CDR1 SGHVS, CDR2 FQNEAQ. The CDR3 spans 18 residues. The CDR3 is CASSSIWGQITMTTEAFL. Here the CDR3 DNA reads TGTGCCAGCAGCTCTATATGGGGCCAAATTACTATGACCACTGAAGCTTTCTTG.

The chain combines TRBV6-2 or TRBV6-3 with TRBJ2-1; weak D call: TRBD2 (7 bases). CDR3 length equals 13 residues. The germline V gene has CDR1 MNHEY and CDR2 SVGEGT. V was shortened by 2 bases and J by 9 bases, with 11 bases between the two germline ends. The CDR3 here is CASSYQGRGEQFF. CDR3 in DNA: TGTGCCAGCAGTTACCAGGGGAGGGGTGAGCAGTTCTTC.

This clonotype was picked up one time. A single base separates this from a much larger clone, so it may be a read error. The chain has TRBV7-2 and TRBJ1-4; D is unresolved. Trimming pared 4 bases from V and 5 bases from J, leaving 8 bases between. Germline V gene data show CDR1 as SGHTA and CDR2 as FQGNSA. The length of the CDR3 is 13 residues. This CDR3 is CASSSYGNEKLFF. Here the CDR3 DNA reads TGTGCCAGCAGCTCTTACGGGAATGAAAAACTGTTTTTT.

The chain combines TRBV15 with TRBJ1-2; 7 nucleotides agree with TRBD1. The germline CDR1 and CDR2 sequences are LNHNV and YYDKDF (reference sequence). The CDR3 is 15 amino acids. J gave up 4 bases and V 0 bases, and 5 bases lay outside the gene matches. The chain's CDR3 is CATSRDLGTAYGYTF. The CDR3 bases are TGTGCCACCAGCAGAGATCTAGGGACAGCCTATGGCTACACCTTC.

Remarks on this clonotype: Because the CDR3's place on the DNA is in doubt, the DNA is left out and the CDR3 is given as listed by TCRdb. The chain recombines TRBV15 with TRBJ1-5. Germline V gene data show CDR1 as LNHNV and CDR2 as YYDKDF (reference sequence). The CDR3 numbers 13 amino acids, ends counted. The CDR3 region is CATISSVRGHQHF.

V usage is TRBV19 and J usage is TRBJ2-7; 7 positions agree with TRBD1. Unmatched junction bases numbered 5, after V lost 3 bases and J lost 6 bases. Germline V lookup: CDR1 LNHDA, CDR2 SQIVND (reference sequence). This CDR3 comprises 13 residues. The CDR3 here is CASSMTGNGEQYF. The DNA for the CDR3 is TGTGCCAGTAGTATGACAGGGAACGGCGAGCAGTACTTC.

The CDR3 bases are TGTGCCACCAGGACTAGCGGGGGGCCGACCAATGAGCAGTTCTTC. Protein sequence: CATRTSGGPTNEQFF. The chain couples TRBV15 to TRBJ2-1; 13 bases match TRBD2. This CDR3 comprises 15 residues. J was trimmed by 6 bases and V by 6 bases; bases with no gene match: 5. Germline V lookup: CDR1 LNHNV, CDR2 YYDKDF (reference sequence). Based on the CDR3 plus reference TRBV15 and TRBJ2-1, the full variable domain is DAMVIQNPRYQVTQFGKPVTLSCSQTLNHNVMYWYQQKSSQAPKLLFHYYDKDFNNEADTPDNFQSRRPNTSFCFLDIRSPGLGDTAMYLCATRTSGGPTNEQFFGPGTRLTVL.

This clonotype was seen at least ten times. The genes are TRBV28 and TRBJ2-2, with D uncertain. Germline V gene lookup returns CDR1 MDHEN and CDR2 SYDVKM. This CDR3 comprises 16 residues. Trimming stripped 3 bases from V and 6 bases from J, with 17 bases between. In nucleotides, the CDR3 is TGTGCCAGCAGTTTGGGTCCATTCCCCATCGCCGGGGAGCTGTTTTTT. This gives the protein CASSLGPFPIAGELFF.

On this clonotype: Compared with germline, one end of the junction differs, possibly owing to a read error. The chain combines TRBV4-1 with TRBJ2-7; perhaps TRBD1 as D (5 bases). This CDR3 spans 14 amino acids. CDR1 MGHRA and CDR2 YSYEKL come from the germline V gene. The DNA for the CDR3 is TGCGCCAGCAGCCAAGAGGGGCAGAGATACGAGCATTACTTC. This encodes CASSQEGQRYEHYF.

In its sample, this clonotype was seen a few times. At one end the junction does not follow the germline gene, possibly because of a read error. This chain connects TRBV7-2 to TRBJ1-5; D ambiguous. This CDR3 spans 16 amino acids. Germline V lookup: CDR1 SGHTA, CDR2 FQGNSA. The CDR3 spells CASSTYTEYSNQPQPF. The DNA of the CDR3 is TGTGCCAGCAGCACGTACACAGAGTATAGCAATCAGCCCCAGCCTTTT.

CDR3 protein: CASRPVGGSNTEAFF. In DNA form, the CDR3 reads TGCGCCAGCAGACCAGTCGGGGGATCGAACACTGAAGCTTTCTTT. The J gene is TRBJ1-1, the V gene TRBV4-3; the D gene is possibly TRBD1 (5 bases). CDR3 size: 15 residues. Germline CDR1 reads LGHNA; CDR2 reads YSLEER. Trimming removed 6 bases at V and 1 base at J, with 15 bases between.

The V call is TRBV6-5, the J call TRBJ2-1, with 8 bases matching TRBD2. Germline CDR1 and CDR2: MNHEY and SVGAGI. J was trimmed by 6 bases and V by 2 bases; bases with no gene match: 3. This CDR3 comprises 14 residues. The CDR3 region has the DNA TGTGCCAGCAGTTACGGGACTAGATCCAATGAGCAGTTCTTC. Protein sequence: CASSYGTRSNEQFF.

V is TRBV6-6 and J is TRBJ2-7; a weak D match, TRBD2 (6 bases). Germline lookup yields CDR1 MNHNY and CDR2 SVGAGI (reference sequence). Trimming took 2 bases from V and 4 from J, leaving 9 bases between them. The CDR3 consists of 13 residues. This CDR3 reads CASSYGAGYEQYF. The CDR3 DNA is TGTGCCAGCAGTTACGGGGCGGGATACGAGCAGTACTTC.

This clonotype was seen a few times. V and J are TRBV28 and TRBJ2-7; D is unresolved. Germline CDR1 is MDHEN and CDR2 is SYDVKM. V was shortened by 6 bases and J by 0 bases, with 12 bases between the two germline ends. The CDR3 has 14 amino acids. Here the CDR3 reads CASRAKESSYEQYF. Here the CDR3 DNA reads TGTGCCAGCAGGGCAAAAGAAAGCTCCTACGAGCAGTACTTC.